Listed below are T cell receptor beta chains from one sample, sequenced in a study of cytomegalovirus exposure and HLA in healthy donors. Repertoires were generated with immunoSEQ multiplex PCR, while TCRdb's copy carries only in-frame clones and drops some. The table shows 150,000 to 200,000 clones, with about 77% occurring only once. Material: PBMCs. The receptors come from a woman aged 25-40 years in good health and CMV-seropositive. The CDR3 runs from the conserved cysteine through the conserved F or W. A D gene is named only where the DNA matches it firmly. Clone size, where shown, is once, few, many, or a class for clones that have expanded.

D gene,J gene,V gene,clone size,CDR3 DNA,CDR3 protein
TRBD2,TRBJ2-7,TRBV25-1,NA,TGTGCCAGCAGCCGACTAGCGGGGGAGTCCTACGAGCAGTACTTC,CASSRLAGESYEQYF
NA,TRBJ1-1,TRBV7-9,once,TGTGCCAGCAGCTTAGAAGGGGGGGGCACTGAAGCTTTCTTT,CASSLEGGGTEAFF
TRBD1,TRBJ2-1,TRBV5-1,NA,TGCGCCAGCAGCTCATCGGGACAGGGGTACAATGAGCAGTTCTTC,CASSSSGQGYNEQFF
NA,TRBJ1-4,TRBV7-2,NA,TGTGCCAGCAGCTTCAAAACAACTAATGAAAAACTGTTTTTT,CASSFKTTNEKLFF
NA,TRBJ1-2,TRBV2,NA,TGTGCCAGCAGTGATGGGGGGTATCAAGGTGGCTACACCTTC,CASSDGGYQGGYTF
NA,TRBJ1-5,TRBV28,NA,TGTGCCAGCAGTTTAAAGTCAGCAGGGTCACAGCCCCAGCATTTT,CASSLKSAGSQPQHF
NA,TRBJ1-3,TRBV2,NA,TGTGCCAGCAGTGTGGCAGGGCGAGACACCATATATTTT,CASSVAGRDTIYF
TRBD1,TRBJ1-2,TRBV10-3,NA,TGTGCCATCAGTGGGACAGTGGAAATACAGGGGAATGGGGGCTACACCTTC,CAISGTVEIQGNGGYTF
NA,TRBJ1-2,TRBV4-1,NA,TGCGCCAGCAGCCAGCAGGGGAGGGGAGGCTACACCTTC,CASSQQGRGGYTF
TRBD1,TRBJ1-4,TRBV5-4,NA,TGTGCCAGCAGCGAGGGACAGGGAGCGGAAAAACTGTTTTTT,CASSEGQGAEKLFF
NA,TRBJ1-2,TRBV6-1,NA,TGTGCCGGACACCCGGACAGTGGAGAGACATATGGCTACACCTTC,CAGHPDSGETYGYTF
NA,TRBJ2-6,TRBV27,NA,TGTGCCAGCAGTTCCTCGTCTGGGGCCAACGTCCTGACTTTC,CASSSSSGANVLTF
NA,TRBJ1-1,TRBV5-1,NA,TGCGCCAGCAGCCCCACAGGATCAGACACTGAAGCTTTCTTT,CASSPTGSDTEAFF
NA,TRBJ2-5,TRBV19,NA,TGTGCCAGTAGTTCCAAGACTAGCCAAGAGACCCAGTACTTC,CASSSKTSQETQYF
NA,TRBJ2-7,TRBV9,NA,TGTGCCAGCAGCGTAGCTCAGGGACAATCCTACGAGCAGTACTTC,CASSVAQGQSYEQYF
NA,TRBJ2-1,TRBV19,NA,TGTGCCAGTAGCGGCGGGTGGTCTGAGCAGTTCTTC,CASSGGWSEQFF
NA,TRBJ2-1,TRBV5-1,NA,TGCGCCAGCCAGCCGGTACTAGGCTTTCATGAGCAGTTCTTC,CASQPVLGFHEQFF
TRBD1,TRBJ2-1,TRBV5-4,NA,TGTGCCAGCTTGGACAGGGGCAATTACAATGAGCAGTTCTTC,CASLDRGNYNEQFF
NA,TRBJ1-2,TRBV4-1,NA,TGCGCCAGCAGCCATACGGGAAAGATGGATGGCTACACCTTC,CASSHTGKMDGYTF
TRBD1,TRBJ2-7,TRBV15,NA,TGTGCCACCAGCAGAGGACAGGGCCGGAGGTACGAGCAGTACTTC,CATSRGQGRRYEQYF
NA,TRBJ2-7,TRBV14,NA,TGTGCCAGCAGCCCATACCGGAGAGAGCGCTACTACGAGCAGTACTTC,CASSPYRRERYYEQYF
NA,TRBJ1-1,TRBV5-6,few,TGTGCCAGCAGCCCGGCCGTAGGGGTCACTGAAGCTTTCTTT,CASSPAVGVTEAFF
NA,TRBJ2-1,TRBV2,NA,TGTGCCAGCAGTCTCGGGAGTCGGGTTGAGCAGTTCTTC,CASSLGSRVEQFF
NA,TRBJ2-1,TRBV5-4,NA,TGTGCCAGCAGCTTGGGTCTCAATGAGCAGTTCTTC,CASSLGLNEQFF
NA,TRBJ2-3,TRBV4-1,few,TGCGCCAGCAGCCAAGAAGCCCCCACAGATACGCAGTATTTT,CASSQEAPTDTQYF
NA,TRBJ1-1,TRBV5-1,many,TGCGCCAGCAGCTTGGCCGATTCAACCGGGGGTAAAGCTTTCTTT,CASSLADSTGGKAFF
NA,TRBJ2-3,TRBV9,NA,TGTGCCAGCAGCACTACATCCTATGGCGGTCGCACAGATACGCAGTATTTT,CASSTTSYGGRTDTQYF
TRBD2,TRBJ2-3,TRBV14,NA,TGTGCCAGCAGCCAGGAACTAGCGGGGAGGCCCAGGAGCCCAGATACGCAGTATTTT,CASSQELAGRPRSPDTQYF
TRBD1,TRBJ1-5,TRBV7-6,NA,TGTGCCAGCAGCTCGGGACAGGGGCTGGGTCAGCCCCAGCATTTT,CASSSGQGLGQPQHF
NA,TRBJ2-7,TRBV28,NA,TGTGCCAGCAGTTTTTCAGGCCTGGGCTCCTACGAGCAGTACTTC,CASSFSGLGSYEQYF
TRBD1,TRBJ1-5,TRBV5-1,NA,TGCGCCAGCAGTGTCGAGGGGGCGGTCAATCAGCCCCAGCATTTT,CASSVEGAVNQPQHF
NA,TRBJ2-7,TRBV5-1,NA,TGCGCCAGCAGCTACTCGGGATTAACCTACGAGCAGTACTTC,CASSYSGLTYEQYF
NA,TRBJ2-4,TRBV5-1,NA,TGCGCCAGCAGCTTGGGTGGGGGGGCCGGAAACATTCAGTACTTC,CASSLGGGAGNIQYF
TRBD2,TRBJ2-3,TRBV9,NA,TGTGCCAGCAGCACAAGACCGGGGGGAGGTACAGATACGCAGTATTTT,CASSTRPGGGTDTQYF
NA,TRBJ2-3,TRBV4-1,NA,TGCGCCAGCAGCCGACTCGGTCCAGATACGCAGTATTTT,CASSRLGPDTQYF
NA,TRBJ2-1,TRBV9,NA,TGTGCCAGCAGCGAGCGGGACAATGAGCAGTTCTTC,CASSERDNEQFF
NA,TRBJ1-5,TRBV5-6,NA,TGTGCCAGCAGCTTGGGACAGAACAATCAGCCCCAGCATTTT,CASSLGQNNQPQHF
TRBD1,TRBJ2-7,TRBV6-5,NA,TGTGCCAGCAGAACCGGGACAGGGGCGTCGGGGCAGTACTTC,CASRTGTGASGQYF
NA,TRBJ1-5,TRBV6-5,NA,TGTGCCAGCAGCCCCCAGGGGAACTATCAGCCCCAGCATTTT,CASSPQGNYQPQHF
NA,TRBJ2-2,TRBV12-5,NA,TGTGCTAGTGGTTTGGAGGAGCACACCCTGAACACCGGGGAGCTGTTTTTT,CASGLEEHTLNTGELFF
TRBD1,TRBJ1-2,TRBV6-5,NA,TGTGCCAGCACTCAGGGGGGCTCGAACTATGGCTACACCTTC,CASTQGGSNYGYTF
TRBD1,TRBJ1-2,TRBV15,once,TGTGCCACCAGCAGAGGGGGGAGGACAGGGTACTATGGCTACACCTTC,CATSRGGRTGYYGYTF
NA,TRBJ1-1,TRBV10-1,NA,TGCGCCAGCCGACCTCAGGGCGCAGGGGTCTTTGAAGCTTTCTTT,CASRPQGAGVFEAFF
NA,TRBJ1-4,TRBV15,NA,TGTGCCACCAGCAGAGGGGGCGGGGGCGCTGGGAGAAAACTGTTTTTT,CATSRGGGGAGRKLFF
TRBD1,TRBJ1-4,TRBV5-1,NA,TGCGCCAGCAGCCCAAGACAGGGTAATGAAAAACTGTTTTTT,CASSPRQGNEKLFF
TRBD1,TRBJ2-1,TRBV10-2,NA,TGCGCCAGCAGCCTGACCAGGGGGAGTGAGCAGTTCTTC,CASSLTRGSEQFF
NA,TRBJ1-2,TRBV6-5,NA,TGTGCCAGCAGTTACACAAGATCTTACAACTATGGCTACACCTTC,CASSYTRSYNYGYTF
TRBD2,TRBJ2-2,TRBV14,NA,TGTGCCAGCAGCCTTAGCCTAGCGGGGGACAACACCGGGGAGCTGTTTTTT,CASSLSLAGDNTGELFF
TRBD1,TRBJ2-7,TRBV6-1,NA,TGTGCCATCAGAACCGGGACAGCCTACGAGCAGTACTTC,CAIRTGTAYEQYF
TRBD1,TRBJ1-5,TRBV6-1,once,TGTGCCAGCAGGGCCGGGACAGGGATTCAGCCCCAGCATTTT,CASRAGTGIQPQHF
NA,TRBJ2-3,TRBV5-4,NA,TGTGCCAGCAGCTTGATCACTAGCACAGATACGCAGTATTTT,CASSLITSTDTQYF
NA,TRBJ1-1,TRBV7-9,once,TGTGCCAGCAGCGGTTCCCTAGGTGGCACTGAAGCTTTCTTT,CASSGSLGGTEAFF
NA,TRBJ1-2,TRBV11-2,few,TGTGCCAGCAGCTTAACGGGCTATGGCTACACCTTC,CASSLTGYGYTF
NA,TRBJ1-4,TRBV6-5,NA,TGTGCCACGGGGGGCAGGGGAGCTCGTGAAAAACTGTTTTTT,CATGGRGAREKLFF
NA,TRBJ1-1,TRBV4-1,NA,TGCGCCAGCAGCCTAGCTTTGAACACTGAAGCTTTCTTT,CASSLALNTEAFF
NA,TRBJ1-1,TRBV18,NA,TGTGCCAGCTCACCTCGCTATCCGACAGGAGAGATGAACACTGAAGCTTTCTTT,CASSPRYPTGEMNTEAFF
NA,TRBJ1-4,TRBV4-1,NA,TGCGCCAGCAGCCAAGATCCGCGCGAAAAACTGTTTTTT,CASSQDPREKLFF
TRBD2,TRBJ2-1,TRBV5-5,NA,TGTGCCAGCAGCTCATTAGCGGGACGGGATGAGCAGTTCTTC,CASSSLAGRDEQFF
TRBD1,TRBJ1-2,TRBV6-5,few,TGTGCCAGCAGCCTCGACAGGGGCAGGGGGGGCTACACCTTC,CASSLDRGRGGYTF